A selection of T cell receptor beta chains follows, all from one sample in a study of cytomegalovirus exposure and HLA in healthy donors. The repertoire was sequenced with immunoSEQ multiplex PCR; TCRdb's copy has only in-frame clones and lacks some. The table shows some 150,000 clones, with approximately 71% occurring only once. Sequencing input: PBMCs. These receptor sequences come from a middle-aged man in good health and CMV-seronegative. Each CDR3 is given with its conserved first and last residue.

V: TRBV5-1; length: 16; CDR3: CASSLALVATNEKLFF
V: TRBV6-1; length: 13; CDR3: CASSGAGSDGYTF
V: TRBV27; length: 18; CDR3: CASSPSLWTALSGNTIYF
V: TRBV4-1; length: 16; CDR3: CASSHPQGARITEAFF
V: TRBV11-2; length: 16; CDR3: CASSLGGGGFTDTQYF
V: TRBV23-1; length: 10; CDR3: CAIPGVAQYF
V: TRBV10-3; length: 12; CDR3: CAIAGSNYGYTF
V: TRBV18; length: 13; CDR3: CASSLGPNYGYTF
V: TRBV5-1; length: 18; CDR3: CASSFSGGFGVSTDTQYF
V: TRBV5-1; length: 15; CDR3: CASSLQGASNQPQHF
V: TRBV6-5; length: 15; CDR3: CASSWGHRENYGYTF
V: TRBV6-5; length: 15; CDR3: CASSLSGTGEETQYF
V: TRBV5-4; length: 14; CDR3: CASSPGTATDTQYF
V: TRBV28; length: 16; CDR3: CASSSNGILDGEKLFF
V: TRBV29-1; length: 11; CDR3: CSVDRAETQYF
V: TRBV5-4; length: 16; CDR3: CASSHGTGGTNQPQHF
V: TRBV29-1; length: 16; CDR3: CSAEGGSLLMNTEAFF
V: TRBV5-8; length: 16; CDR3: CASSLGQTGWHQPQHF